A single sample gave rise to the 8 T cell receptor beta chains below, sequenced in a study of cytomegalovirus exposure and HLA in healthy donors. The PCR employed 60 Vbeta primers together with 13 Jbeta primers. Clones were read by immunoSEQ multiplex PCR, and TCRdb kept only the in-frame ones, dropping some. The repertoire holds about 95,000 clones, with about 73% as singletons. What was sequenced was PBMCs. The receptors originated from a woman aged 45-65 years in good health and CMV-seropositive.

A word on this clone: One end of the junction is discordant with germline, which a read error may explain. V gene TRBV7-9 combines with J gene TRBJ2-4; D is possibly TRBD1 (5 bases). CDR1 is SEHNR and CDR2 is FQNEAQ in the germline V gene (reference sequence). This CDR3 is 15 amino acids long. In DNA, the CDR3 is TGTTCCAGCAGCAAGGACATCCCAGCCAAAAACATTCAGTACTTC. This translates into CSSSKDIPAKNIQYF.

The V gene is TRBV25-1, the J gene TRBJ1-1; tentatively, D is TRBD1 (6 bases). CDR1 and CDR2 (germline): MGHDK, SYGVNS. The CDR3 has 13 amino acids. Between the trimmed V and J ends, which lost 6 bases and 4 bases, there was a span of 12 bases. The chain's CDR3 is CASSLAGATEAFF. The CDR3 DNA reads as TGTGCCAGCAGCCTGGCAGGGGCCACTGAAGCTTTCTTT. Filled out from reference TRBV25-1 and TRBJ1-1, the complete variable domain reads EADIYQTPRYLVIGTGKKITLECSQTMGHDKMYWYQQDPGMELHLIHYSYGVNSTEKGDLSSESTVSRIRTEHFPLTLESARPSHTSQYLCASSLAGATEAFFGQGTRLTVV.

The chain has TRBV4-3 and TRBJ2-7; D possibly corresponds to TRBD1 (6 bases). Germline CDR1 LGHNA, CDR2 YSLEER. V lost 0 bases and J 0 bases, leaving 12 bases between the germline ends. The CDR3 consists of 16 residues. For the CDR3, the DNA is TGCGCCAGCAGCCAAGAAGGGACATGGAGCTCCTACGAGCAGTACTTC. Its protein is CASSQEGTWSSYEQYF.

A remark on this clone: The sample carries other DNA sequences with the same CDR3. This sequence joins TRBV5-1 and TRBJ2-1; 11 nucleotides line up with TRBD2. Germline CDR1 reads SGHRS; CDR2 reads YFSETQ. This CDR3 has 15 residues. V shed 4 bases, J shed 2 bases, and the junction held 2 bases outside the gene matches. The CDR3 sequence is CASSLTSGTYNEQFF. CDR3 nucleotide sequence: TGCGCCAGCAGCCTGACTAGCGGGACCTACAATGAGCAGTTCTTC.

The CDR3 coding sequence is TGCGCCAGCAGCCAGTTGACAGGGGGCTCTTACGAGCAGTACTTC. Protein product: CASSQLTGGSYEQYF. The chain combines TRBV4-1 with TRBJ2-7; 10 bases map to TRBD1. Losses at the gene ends were 3 bases for V and 4 bases for J; bases not matched to a gene: 6. The CDR3 length is 15 residues. CDR1 MGHRA and CDR2 YSYEKL come from the germline V gene.

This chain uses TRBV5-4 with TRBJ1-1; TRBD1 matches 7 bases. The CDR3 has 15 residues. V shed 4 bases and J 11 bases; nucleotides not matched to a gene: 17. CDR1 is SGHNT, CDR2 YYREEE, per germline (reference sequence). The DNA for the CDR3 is TGTGCCAGCAGCCCCCCCGGGACAGCTGTAAATAGGGCTTTCTTT. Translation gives CASSPPGTAVNRAFF.

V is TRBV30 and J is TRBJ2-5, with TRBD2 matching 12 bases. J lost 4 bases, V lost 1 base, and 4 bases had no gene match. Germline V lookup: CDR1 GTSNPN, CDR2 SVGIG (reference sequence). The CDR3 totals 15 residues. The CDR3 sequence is CAWSGLAGGVETQYF. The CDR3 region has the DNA TGTGCCTGGAGTGGGCTAGCGGGAGGGGTAGAGACCCAGTACTTC.

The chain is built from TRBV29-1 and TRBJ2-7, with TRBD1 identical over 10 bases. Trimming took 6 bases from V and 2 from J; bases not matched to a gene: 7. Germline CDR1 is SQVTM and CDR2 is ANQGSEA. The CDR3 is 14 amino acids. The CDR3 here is CSVQKTGGAYEQYF. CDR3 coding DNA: TGCAGCGTCCAAAAGACAGGGGGCGCCTACGAGCAGTACTTC.